Listed below are T cell receptor beta chains from one sample, sequenced in a study of shared clonotypes between healthy human individuals. The repertoire was sequenced with immunoSEQ multiplex PCR; TCRdb's copy has only in-frame clones and lacks some. The table lists approximately 720,000 clones, around 92% of them singletons. The specimen was naive CD8+ T cells sorted from blood. The source is a man under 40 in good health. Each CDR3 is given with its conserved first and last residue. The D gene is left open where the match is weak. Size values are once, few and many counts, or a class for expanded clones, and some rows have none.

>TRBV27|TRBJ2-2|-|TRBD2
TGTGCCAGCAGCCACACGCGGACTAGCGGGGCCACAAGGACCGGGGAGCTGTTTTTT
CASSHTRTSGATRTGELFF
>TRBV19|TRBJ2-7|-|TRBD2
TGTGCCAGTAGTATTGAGGGACTAGCGGGACTCGAGCAGTACTTC
CASSIEGLAGLEQYF
>TRBV9|TRBJ1-2|once|TRBD1
TGTGCCACCGGGGACAGGGCATATGGCTACACCTTC
CATGDRAYGYTF
>TRBV28|TRBJ1-1|-|-
TGTGCCAGCAGTCCTAGAGAATACAGGGATATGCCGAACACTGAAGCTTTCTTT
CASSPREYRDMPNTEAFF
>TRBV27|TRBJ2-7|-|-
TGTGCCACCGGACCTGAGGTGTACGAGCAGTACTTC
CATGPEVYEQYF
>TRBV7-9|TRBJ1-1|-|-
TGTGCCAGCAGCAAGAGAGGGGGTGAAGCTTTCTTT
CASSKRGGEAFF
>TRBV5-8|TRBJ2-3|once|-
TGTGCCAGCAGCCACGGAGCGGCGCAGACAGATACGCAGTATTTT
CASSHGAAQTDTQYF
>TRBV6-6|TRBJ2-7|-|-
TGTGCCAGCAGTTACAGCCACAGAGCCCACGAGCAGTACTTC
CASSYSHRAHEQYF
>TRBV5-4|TRBJ2-1|-|TRBD2
TGTGCCAGCAGCCCCTGGCGGGAGTACAATGAGCAGTTCTTC
CASSPWREYNEQFF
>TRBV27|TRBJ2-7|-|-
TGTGCCAGCAGTTTAGTCCCTACTAGCCCCCTCTACGAGCAGTACTTC
CASSLVPTSPLYEQYF
>TRBV4-1|TRBJ1-1|-|-
TGCGCCAGCAGCCAAGATCGTACTTCGGGCACTGAAGCTTTCTTT
CASSQDRTSGTEAFF
>TRBV28|TRBJ2-7|-|-
TGTGCCAGCAGTTTAGGAGCCTACGAGCAGTACTTC
CASSLGAYEQYF
>TRBV11-3|TRBJ2-2|-|-
TGTGCCAGCAGCTTAGAAGCTTACGGCGGGGAGCTGTTTTTT
CASSLEAYGGELFF
>TRBV29-1|TRBJ2-3|-|TRBD2
TGCAGCGTTGAAGGGGGACTAGAGGCAGGAGATACGCAGTATTTT
CSVEGGLEAGDTQYF
>TRBV6-1|TRBJ2-1|-|TRBD2
TGTGCCAGCAAGGAGGGGACTAGAGACAATGAGCAGTTCTTC
CASKEGTRDNEQFF
>TRBV5-8|TRBJ1-4|-|-
TGTGCCAGCAGCAGATCATGGGGAATGCAGGGTAATGAAAAACTGTTTTTT
CASSRSWGMQGNEKLFF
>TRBV27|TRBJ1-2|-|-
TGTGCCAGCAGTTTATCGCGGGTTAGCTATGGCTACACCTTC
CASSLSRVSYGYTF
>TRBV19|TRBJ2-7|-|TRBD2
TGTGCCAGTAGTATCCGGAGCGGGAGAAGCTACGAGCAGTACTTC
CASSIRSGRSYEQYF
>TRBV29-1|TRBJ1-5|-|-
TGCAGCGTTGGCGCCTGTGGTAGCAATCAGCCCCAGCATTTT
CSVGACGSNQPQHF
>TRBV7-9|TRBJ2-1|once|TRBD2
TGTGCCAGCAGCAACCTAGCGGGAGTTAACAATGAGCAGTTCTTC
CASSNLAGVNNEQFF
>TRBV28|TRBJ1-1|-|TRBD1
TGTGCCAGCAGGCCAGACAGGGGAGCTGAAGCTTTCTTT
CASRPDRGAEAFF
>TRBV15|TRBJ1-1|-|-
TGTGCCACCAGCAGAGAGCCCCCCCTGGGAAACACTGAAGCTTTCTTT
CATSREPPLGNTEAFF
>TRBV27|TRBJ1-1|-|-
TGTGCCAGCACCCAAGCTCGTGGGAGTCCGGAAGCTTTCTTT
CASTQARGSPEAFF
>TRBV29-1|TRBJ2-7|-|-
TGCAGCGTAATGGCAGCTTTTAACTACGAGCAGTACTTC
CSVMAAFNYEQYF
>TRBV28|TRBJ1-1|-|TRBD1
TGTGCCAGCAGATCGGAGATAGGGACAGGGGTCGGGGACACTGAAGCTTTCTTT
CASRSEIGTGVGDTEAFF
>TRBV29-1|TRBJ2-1|-|-
TGCAGCGTTGAGGGCAGGGCATATAATGAGCAGTTCTTC
CSVEGRAYNEQFF
>TRBV5-5|TRBJ2-1|-|TRBD2
TGTGCCAGCAGCTTGTGGGGCGGGAGTTACAATGAGCAGTTCTTC
CASSLWGGSYNEQFF
>TRBV10-3|TRBJ2-7|once|TRBD1
TGTGCCATCAGTGAGCGAGGGACAGGGGGCTCCGAGCAGTACTTC
CAISERGTGGSEQYF
>TRBV11-2|TRBJ2-3|-|TRBD2
TGTGCCATCCTCAAGCGGGAGAGGAGAGATACGCAGTATTTT
CAILKRERRDTQYF
>TRBV7-6|TRBJ2-7|-|-
TGTGCCAGCAGCTTAGAGTCACACTACGAGCAGTACTTC
CASSLESHYEQYF
>TRBV27|TRBJ1-1|-|-
TGTGCCAGCAGTTTCGGAACAGGGAACACTGAAGCTTTCTTT
CASSFGTGNTEAFF
>TRBV4-1|TRBJ1-1|once|TRBD1
TGCGCCAGCAGCCACGGGACAGGGGAGACCGAAGCTTTCTTT
CASSHGTGETEAFF
>TRBV28|TRBJ2-3|-|TRBD1
TGTGCCAGCAGTTCGGCATCCCGGCCCAGACACAGGGGTACGCAGTATTTT
CASSSASRPRHRGTQYF
>TRBV19|TRBJ1-4|-|-
TGTGCCAGTAGTATGGGGGCTACTGGACTGTTTTTT
CASSMGATGLFF
>TRBV13|TRBJ1-4|-|TRBD1
TGTGCCAGCAGCCAGCGGACAGGGGACTTAATTGCAACTAATGAAAAACTGTTTTTT
CASSQRTGDLIATNEKLFF
>TRBV7-9|TRBJ2-1|-|-
TGTGCCAGCAGCGTCCGACTAGTTCTGGACTACAATGAGCAGTTCTTC
CASSVRLVLDYNEQFF
>TRBV6-1|TRBJ1-2|-|-
TGTGCCAGCAGGGGTGGGGGGATGTATGGCTACACCTTC
CASRGGGMYGYTF
>TRBV28|TRBJ1-5|-|-
TGTGCCAGCAGTTTTCTGACAGGTATCAATCAGCCCCAGCATTTT
CASSFLTGINQPQHF
>TRBV18|TRBJ2-7|-|-
TGTGCCAGCTCACCACCGGTACCAAGCCGAGGGGGCGAGCAGTACTTC
CASSPPVPSRGGEQYF
>TRBV27|TRBJ1-2|-|TRBD1
TGTGCCAGCAGTCCCATCACAGGGGGCGCTGGGGGGAACTCCTTC
CASSPITGGAGGNSF
>TRBV4-1|TRBJ2-7|-|-
TGCGCCAGCAGCCAAGATGTACCTAGCTCGATGGGTCTTTACGAGCAGTACTTC
CASSQDVPSSMGLYEQYF
>TRBV30|TRBJ2-5|-|-
TGTGCCTGGAGAGCTACGCGAGTTCAGTACTTC
CAWRATRVQYF
>TRBV6-5|TRBJ2-1|-|TRBD2
TGTGCCAGCAGGAAAATTAGCGGGGTCTACAATGAGCAGTTCTTC
CASRKISGVYNEQFF
>TRBV19|TRBJ2-2|-|-
TGTGCCAGTAGTATTAATAGTCTCTCGGGTTCTAGCGCCCCGCACGAAGGCACCGGGGAGCTGTTTTTT
CASSINSLSGSSAPHEGTGELFF
>TRBV28|TRBJ2-7|-|-
TGTGCCAGCAGTTCGGGGGTCTTATATCCCTCCTACGAGCAGTACTTC
CASSSGVLYPSYEQYF
>TRBV4-1|TRBJ2-7|-|TRBD1
TGCGCCAGCAGCCACGCCGGGACAGGGGTCTCCTACGAGCAGTACTTC
CASSHAGTGVSYEQYF
>TRBV11-2|TRBJ2-1|-|TRBD2
TGTGCCAGCAGCGCAGGGACTAGCGACGAGCAGTTCTTC
CASSAGTSDEQFF
>TRBV7-9|TRBJ1-1|-|-
TGTGCCAGCAGCCCAGGGACATCTGATGAAGCTTTCTTT
CASSPGTSDEAFF
>TRBV30|TRBJ2-7|-|TRBD2
TGTGCCTGGAGTGTACTAAGCGGGAGAGGCTACGAGCAGTACTTC
CAWSVLSGRGYEQYF
>TRBV27|TRBJ2-3|-|-
TGTGCCAGCAGTTTATCCCTCGTAGGAATATCCCATCAAGATACGCAGTATTTT
CASSLSLVGISHQDTQYF
>TRBV28|TRBJ2-7|-|-
TGTGCCATCGCTCCGCATTCCTACGAGCAGTACTTC
CAIAPHSYEQYF
>TRBV27|TRBJ1-1|-|-
TGTGCCAGCAGTTTGGGATGGCTCAACACTGAAGCTTTCTTT
CASSLGWLNTEAFF
>TRBV6-9|TRBJ2-7|-|-
TGTGCCAGCAGTTACTCGAATGCGGGAGAGCAGTACTTC
CASSYSNAGEQYF
>TRBV6-6|TRBJ2-7|-|TRBD2
TGTGCCAGCTTGATGGCGGGAGAGGACGAGCAGTACTTC
CASLMAGEDEQYF